This T cell receptor (beta chain) was identified during a study of neoadjuvant anti-PD-1 for oral cavity cancer. For the study at large: Before surgery, most patients got three to four biweekly 3 mg/kg nivolumab doses. Non-progressing patients received a fourth nivolumab dose near day 43, then surgery on days 50-56. The study's findings and limits: Post-nivolumab, blood T cell clonality was significantly elevated in non-responders.

Time point meaning: after neoadjuvant nivolumab, at surgical resection. These newly diagnosed stage II-IVA oral cavity squamous cell carcinoma patients had no prior systemic or radiation treatment. This clone was found once. Its antigen is unidentified. TCRdb's table, derived via immunoSEQ multiplex PCR, lists solely in-frame clones and lacks some. The sample lists 8,500 to 9,500 clones; more than 70% were seen once. With 2 bases removed from V and 10 bases from J, the gap between germline ends came to 30 bases. The germline V gene encodes CDR1 ENHRY and CDR2 SYGVKD. This CDR3 region has 19 residues. This sequence joins TRBV10-3 and TRBJ2-1; weak D call: TRBD2 (7 bases). The clonotype comes from a person aged 35 to 85 with oral cavity squamous cell carcinoma. Sequenced here: PBMCs, sampled after nivolumab (anti-PD-1) treatment. The CDR3 DNA follows: TGTGCCATCAGTGAGCCCACCACCACTTTGAAGTCGAGGGGGGGAGAGCAGTTCTTC. This gives the protein CAISEPTTTLKSRGGEQFF.